The clone carrying this TCR beta chain was detected only once. Its antigen is currently unknown. A junction boundary mismatches the germline segment, possibly from a read error. This CDR3 spans 11 amino acids. In germline, CDR1 is SGHTA, CDR2 FQGNSA. This specimen belongs to a study of Graves' ophthalmopathy and Graves' hyperthyroidism. General observations from the study: Its predictions of ophthalmopathy progression gave the model around 71% sensitivity and about 72% specificity. Also, most clonotypes expanded in the thyroid above 0.001 frequency appeared in blood.

Clinicians made diagnoses from clinical symptoms, serum thyroxine, TRAb, thyroid ultrasound and orbital computed tomography. The authors isolated PBMCs from about 10 ml of fresh peripheral blood. Transcripts of RNA were the source for amplifying TCR beta CDR3 regions. Second-round multiplex PCR came after a first-round RT-PCR that employed HTBI primers. TCRdb re-called the multiplex PCR reads with MiXCR, one entry per CDR3 protein. The repertoire has about 740,000 distinct CDR3 sequences, around 40% of them found once; the top ten carry approximately 46%. This TCR was recovered from an adult man with Graves' ophthalmopathy. Sequencing used peripheral blood. This chain connects TRBV7-2 to TRBJ2-6; D possibly matches TRBD1 or TRBD2 (6 bases each). The CDR3 bases are TGTGCCAGCAGCTTGGGGGGCGTCCTGACCTTC. It encodes CASSLGGVLTF.